A selection of T cell receptor beta chains follows, all from one sample in a study of blood T cell repertoires in COVID-19. TCRdb's copy holds only in-frame clones and misses some; the assay was immunoSEQ multiplex PCR. Of more than 300,000 clones listed, approximately 87% are singletons. Sequencing was carried out using peripheral blood. Receptors were obtained from a woman aged 25-40 years with COVID-19, enrolled during active disease. Each CDR3 is given with its conserved first and last residue. D genes are given only for firm matches. Some rows mark clone size as missing; the rest say once, few, many or name a class of expanded clone.

V	J	D	size	DNA	CDR3
TRBV18	TRBJ2-7	TRBD1	-	TGTGCCAGCTCCCTGACAGGGGACGAGCAGTACTTC	CASSLTGDEQYF
TRBV27	TRBJ1-2	-	-	TGTGCCAGCAGTTTAGAAAGGGGCTATGGCTACACCTTC	CASSLERGYGYTF
TRBV28	TRBJ2-3	-	-	TGTGCCAGTCGACAATTGGCAGATACGCAGTATTTT	CASRQLADTQYF
TRBV5-8	TRBJ2-1	TRBD2	-	TGTGCCAGCAGCTTGGACGGGAGGACTAGATGGTACAATGAGCAGTTCTTC	CASSLDGRTRWYNEQFF
TRBV11-3	TRBJ2-7	-	-	TGTGCCAGCAGCTTGGACAGCGGCCCCTACGAGCAGTACTTC	CASSLDSGPYEQYF
TRBV11-3	TRBJ2-1	-	-	TGTGCCAGCAGCAGGGGTTGGGATGAGCAGTTCTTC	CASSRGWDEQFF
TRBV24-1	TRBJ2-7	TRBD1	-	TGTGCCGCATCGCCATGGGGACAGGGGCTCTCCTACGAGCAGTACTTC	CAASPWGQGLSYEQYF
TRBV10-2	TRBJ1-4	TRBD1	-	TGCGCCAGCAGTGAGAGAGAACCGGGGATCGGGACAGGAGTCGAAAAACTGTTTTTT	CASSEREPGIGTGVEKLFF
TRBV28	TRBJ1-2	-	-	TGTGCCAGCAGTTTAAAACCTCGGACTTATGGCTACACCTTC	CASSLKPRTYGYTF
TRBV5-1	TRBJ1-3	TRBD1	-	TGCGCCAGCAGCTTTGGTACAGGGGGCGCTGGAAACACCATATATTTT	CASSFGTGGAGNTIYF
TRBV5-3	TRBJ2-7	TRBD2	-	TGTGCCAGAAGCCCTGCTAGCGGGAGGCGGACCTACGAGCAGTACTTC	CARSPASGRRTYEQYF
TRBV18	TRBJ1-1	TRBD1	once	TGTGCCAGCTCACCCCAACGGACAGGGCGGCGGGACACTGAAGCTTTCTTT	CASSPQRTGRRDTEAFF
TRBV5-4	TRBJ2-2	TRBD2	-	TGTGCCAGCAGCTTGGAGGGAGGGCCCACCGGGGAGCTGTTTTTT	CASSLEGGPTGELFF
TRBV5-1	TRBJ2-7	-	once	TGCGCCAGCAGCTTGGGACAGGGACTCTACGAGCAGTACTTC	CASSLGQGLYEQYF
TRBV4-2	TRBJ2-2	TRBD2	once	TGTGCCAGCAGCCAAGATCCTAGCGGGCGCGGGGAGCTGTTTTTT	CASSQDPSGRGELFF
TRBV4-1	TRBJ1-5	TRBD1	-	TGCGCCAGCAGCCAAGAAGGGACAGGGGGTGGGGGTCAGCCCCAGCATTTT	CASSQEGTGGGGQPQHF
TRBV6-5	TRBJ2-5	TRBD2	-	TGTGCCAGCAGTTACTCGAGCGGGGGGGGAGAGACCCAGTACTTC	CASSYSSGGGETQYF
TRBV25-1	TRBJ2-3	TRBD1	-	TGTGCCAGCCGACAGGGTATCGGTCCAGATACGCAGTATTTT	CASRQGIGPDTQYF
TRBV2	TRBJ2-1	TRBD2	-	TGTGCCAGCACTAGCGGGTTATACAATGAGCAGTTCTTC	CASTSGLYNEQFF
TRBV14	TRBJ2-3	-	-	TGTGCCAGCAGCCAAACGGTCTTCTTGAATTGGTATTTT	CASSQTVFLNWYF
TRBV14	TRBJ1-6	-	-	TGTGCCAGCAGCCCACAAGGGCGGGATGGGAATTCACCCCTCCACTTT	CASSPQGRDGNSPLHF
TRBV5-4	TRBJ1-2	-	-	TGTGCCAGCAGCTTGATGGCGGTAAACTATGGCTACACCTTC	CASSLMAVNYGYTF
TRBV4-1	TRBJ2-1	TRBD2	-	TGCGCCAGCAGCCCCCAGGGAGCGGGAGGAATCAATGAGCAGTTCTTC	CASSPQGAGGINEQFF
TRBV5-4	TRBJ1-2	TRBD1	-	TGTGCCAGCAGTTATGGGACAGGCTCGGGGTATGGCTACACCTTC	CASSYGTGSGYGYTF
TRBV5-4	TRBJ2-7	-	-	TGTGCCAGCAGCGCCCGGGACACATCCTACGAGCAGTACTTC	CASSARDTSYEQYF
TRBV19	TRBJ2-1	-	-	TGTGCCAGTAGCGGGGGTTACAATGAGCAGTTCTTC	CASSGGYNEQFF
TRBV19	TRBJ2-2	-	-	TGTGCCAGCCGGGCGGGGGCCGGCGGGGAGCTGTTTTTT	CASRAGAGGELFF
TRBV27	TRBJ2-5	-	-	TGTGCCAGCAACCCGGGGGCGGGAGTCGGGGAGACCCAGTACTTC	CASNPGAGVGETQYF
TRBV7-3	TRBJ1-1	-	-	TGTGCCAGCAGCTTAACGCGTGCCGACACTGAAGCTTTCTTT	CASSLTRADTEAFF
TRBV12-5	TRBJ2-5	-	once	TGTGCTAGTAGTGCTCCCGACTTACAAGAGACCCAGTACTTC	CASSAPDLQETQYF
TRBV7-2	TRBJ2-1	TRBD2	-	TGTGCCAGCAGCTTAGGTAGCGGGAGGGGGAATGAGCAGTTCTTC	CASSLGSGRGNEQFF
TRBV28	TRBJ1-2	-	-	TGTGCCAGCAGAGGTGGGGGGGTTGACTATGGCTACACCTTC	CASRGGGVDYGYTF
TRBV2	TRBJ1-2	-	-	TGTGCCAGCAGTGAGGACAGAACCTATGGCTACACCTTC	CASSEDRTYGYTF
TRBV10-2	TRBJ1-1	-	-	TGCGCCAGCAGTGATCCTTCGGGGTTCAATACTGAAGCTTTCTTT	CASSDPSGFNTEAFF
TRBV12-3/TRBV12-4	TRBJ2-7	-	few	TGTGCCAGCAGTCTCCAAGGACAGTACGAGCAGTACTTC	CASSLQGQYEQYF
TRBV7-6	TRBJ2-7	TRBD2	-	TGTGCCAGCAGACGGTTCGGACTAGCGAAATACGAGCAGTACTTC	CASRRFGLAKYEQYF
TRBV6-5	TRBJ2-7	TRBD1	-	TGTGCCAGCAGTCATCGGACAGGGGAGGCCTACGAGCAGTACTTC	CASSHRTGEAYEQYF
TRBV5-5	TRBJ2-7	-	-	TGTGCCAGCAGCTTGGGGCCAAACCTCTACGAGCAGTACTTC	CASSLGPNLYEQYF
TRBV5-4	TRBJ2-1	-	-	TGTGCCAGCAGCTTGGTAGGGGGTGATGCCTACAATGAGCAGTTCTTC	CASSLVGGDAYNEQFF
TRBV6-5	TRBJ1-6	-	-	TGTGCCAGCAGTTACGCGGGTACGGCACCCCTCCACTTT	CASSYAGTAPLHF
TRBV27	TRBJ2-2	-	-	TGTGCCAGCAGTTTATCCGGAGGGTACGGGGAGCTGTTTTTT	CASSLSGGYGELFF
TRBV5-6	TRBJ2-5	TRBD2	-	TGTGCCAGCAGCTATAGCGGGAGAGAGGGGGAAGAGACCCAGTACTTC	CASSYSGREGEETQYF
TRBV24-1	TRBJ2-5	-	-	TGTGCCACCAGGCTAGGAGCCCAGGGGACCCAGTACTTC	CATRLGAQGTQYF
TRBV5-1	TRBJ2-7	TRBD1	-	TGCGCCAGCAGTCTGGGACAGGGACCTTACGAGCAGTACTTC	CASSLGQGPYEQYF
TRBV30	TRBJ1-4	-	-	TGTGCCTGGAGTACCGGGTTTGGTAATGAAAAACTGTTTTTT	CAWSTGFGNEKLFF